The rows below give T cell receptor beta chains drawn from one sample of a study of vaccination and CD4 T cells after COVID-19. TCRdb re-called the PCR reads with MiXCR, one entry per CDR3 protein. The sample consists of under 30,000 distinct CDR3 sequences, approximately 40% of them appearing once. These receptors are not linked to any known antigen. This material consisted of CD4+ T cells from blood, cultured in vitro, taken about 7 months after SARS-CoV-2 vaccination. The origin of the receptors is a human donor who had recovered from COVID-19. Both conserved end residues are part of each CDR3. A D gene is named only where the DNA matches it firmly. Size is omitted from some rows. Given values are once, few, many or a class for expanded clones.

clone size,D gene,J gene,V gene,CDR3 DNA,CDR3 protein
once,NA,TRBJ2-7,TRBV20-1,TGCAGTGCTACCGACCCGGGTGGCTTTGGCGGAAGGACTTACGAGCAGTACTTC,CSATDPGGFGGRTYEQYF
few,TRBD2,TRBJ2-7,TRBV28,TGTGCCAGCAGTTTATTGGGGGCTAGCGGGAGGAGGCTCTACGAGCAGTACTTC,CASSLLGASGRRLYEQYF
NA,TRBD2,TRBJ2-1,TRBV5-1,TGCGCCAGCAGTGCCCTAGCGGGAACCTACAATGAGCAGTTCTTC,CASSALAGTYNEQFF
once,TRBD2,TRBJ2-7,TRBV2,TGTGCCAGTGGGGGGGAGGGCTACGAGCAGTACTTC,CASGGEGYEQYF
NA,NA,TRBJ2-2,TRBV6-1,TGTGCCAGCAAGTGGGCAGGCGAGTCCACCGGGGAGCTGTTTTTT,CASKWAGESTGELFF
medium-sized,NA,TRBJ2-3,TRBV5-4,TGTGCCAGCACTAGCGCTAGCACAGATACGCAGTATTTT,CASTSASTDTQYF
few,TRBD1,TRBJ2-7,TRBV2,TGTGCCAGCAGCCGGGACAGGGGTAACGAGCAGTACTTC,CASSRDRGNEQYF
NA,NA,TRBJ1-5,TRBV19,TGTGCCAGTAGTACCGACAGAATAGGGTGGAATCAGCCCCAGCATTTT,CASSTDRIGWNQPQHF
NA,TRBD1,TRBJ1-1,TRBV7-9,TGTGCCAGCCAAAGGGGGCAGGCTGAAGCTTTCTTT,CASQRGQAEAFF
NA,NA,TRBJ2-7,TRBV7-3,TGTGCCAGCAGCCGAAGCCCCGAAAAGAATGACGATGTTCTCCAAAAGCCCTCCTACGAGCAGTACTTC,CASSRSPEKNDDVLQKPSYEQYF
NA,NA,TRBJ2-5,TRBV2,TGTGCCAGCAGTAAACAGGGGGGGGGAGAGACCCAGTACTTC,CASSKQGGGETQYF
few,TRBD2,TRBJ2-5,TRBV6-1,TGTGCCAGCACTTTCGCCCTAGCGGGGGGCCAAGAGACCCAGTACTTC,CASTFALAGGQETQYF
medium-sized,NA,TRBJ2-2,TRBV6-1,TGTGCCAGTACACAGGACCCCCTAAACACCGGGGAGCTGTTTTTT,CASTQDPLNTGELFF
NA,TRBD1,TRBJ2-3,TRBV7-6,TGTGCCAGCTGCAGGGGGTCGGCAGATACGCAGTATTTT,CASCRGSADTQYF
NA,NA,TRBJ1-3,TRBV20-1,TGCAGTGCTAGAGATCTGCAGGGAAGCTCTGGAAACACCATATATTTT,CSARDLQGSSGNTIYF
NA,TRBD2,TRBJ2-3,TRBV12-3/TRBV12-4,TGTGCCAGCAGCCGACCGACTAGCGGGAACTCAGATACGCAGTATTTT,CASSRPTSGNSDTQYF
large,NA,TRBJ1-2,TRBV28,TGTGCCAGCAGTTTAATGGGGGCTCCCTATGGCTACACCTTC,CASSLMGAPYGYTF
few,NA,TRBJ1-1,TRBV7-9,TGTGCCAGCAGCTCACAGGGTATCATGAACACTGAAGCTTTCTTT,CASSSQGIMNTEAFF
NA,NA,TRBJ1-6,TRBV20-1,TGCAGTGCTAGAGCCCCTGTTGGCGGTGGTAATTCACCCCTCCACTTT,CSARAPVGGGNSPLHF
few,TRBD1,TRBJ1-1,TRBV28,TGTGCCAGCAGTTTTCAGGGGGCGAACACTGAAGCTTTCTTT,CASSFQGANTEAFF
once,NA,TRBJ2-3,TRBV6-5,TGTGCCAGCAGTTACCGGCGAGATACGCAGTATTTT,CASSYRRDTQYF
few,TRBD1,TRBJ2-7,TRBV27,TGTGCCAGCGGGCGACAGGGCCGCTCCTACGAGCAGTACTTC,CASGRQGRSYEQYF
NA,NA,TRBJ1-1,TRBV2,TGTGCCAGCAGTGAAGACAGCATCAAAGCTTTCTTT,CASSEDSIKAFF
NA,NA,TRBJ2-1,TRBV7-2,TGTGCCAGCAGCCCCGGGAGCGCCTACAATGAGCAGTTCTTC,CASSPGSAYNEQFF
few,NA,TRBJ1-5,TRBV7-9,TGTGCCAGCAGCCCACAGGGAGTCAATCAGCCCCAGCATTTT,CASSPQGVNQPQHF
NA,NA,TRBJ2-1,TRBV6-1,TGTGCCAGCATGCCCGCTCTAGGTTCCTACAATGAGCAGTTCTTC,CASMPALGSYNEQFF
NA,NA,TRBJ2-4,TRBV6-1,TGTGCCAGCAGTGATATGGGGCCCAGGAACATTCAGTACTTC,CASSDMGPRNIQYF
NA,NA,TRBJ2-5,TRBV2,TGTGCCAGCAGTGGTCAGCGGCGGGAGACCCAGTACTTC,CASSGQRRETQYF
NA,TRBD2,TRBJ2-5,TRBV6-5,TGTGCCAGCAGTTACTCGGCTAGCGGGAGGGATGGGGAGACCCAGTACTTC,CASSYSASGRDGETQYF
few,NA,TRBJ1-2,TRBV7-2,TGTGCCAGCAGCTTAGTCGGAGGGAGGTGGTTCTATGGCTACACCTTC,CASSLVGGRWFYGYTF
NA,TRBD1,TRBJ2-7,TRBV7-6,TGTGCCAGCAGCTTACAGGGGGCGCCTTCCTACGAGCAGTACTTC,CASSLQGAPSYEQYF
few,TRBD2,TRBJ2-3,TRBV19,TGTGCCAGTGGGACTAGCGGTAGCACAGATACGCAGTATTTT,CASGTSGSTDTQYF
NA,NA,TRBJ2-7,TRBV11-2,TGTGCCAGCAGCCAGATCCGGGACAGGGGACTAGCGGCTACCTACGAGCAGTACTTC,CASSQIRDRGLAATYEQYF
NA,NA,TRBJ1-6,TRBV12-3/TRBV12-4,TGTGCCAGCAGCCGACGGAACTTTTATTCACCCCTCCACTTT,CASSRRNFYSPLHF
few,NA,TRBJ1-5,TRBV10-3,TGTGCCATCAGTTCAACAGGCCGAAGCAATCAGCCCCAGCATTTT,CAISSTGRSNQPQHF
NA,TRBD1,TRBJ1-2,TRBV6-1,TGTGCCAGCGCAGGGGGCTCGTTGGGCTACACCTTC,CASAGGSLGYTF
few,NA,TRBJ1-6,TRBV19,TGTGCCGCCAAGGCGGGTAATAATTCACCCCTCCACTTT,CAAKAGNNSPLHF
few,NA,TRBJ1-6,TRBV18,TGTGCCAGCTCACCGTGGACAGCCGATAATTCACCCCTCCACTTT,CASSPWTADNSPLHF
medium-sized,NA,TRBJ2-3,TRBV20-1,TGCAGTGCTAGCCCGTTGGATCGTAGAAGGCCCACAGATACGCAGTATTTT,CSASPLDRRRPTDTQYF
medium-sized,NA,TRBJ2-2,TRBV6-1,TGTGCCAGCAAAGTTGAGGCCCAGGCCACCGGGGAGCTGTTTTTT,CASKVEAQATGELFF
NA,TRBD2,TRBJ2-3,TRBV10-3,TGTGCCATCAGCCCACTTAGCGGGAGGAGCACAGATACGCAGTATTTT,CAISPLSGRSTDTQYF
NA,NA,TRBJ2-7,TRBV20-1,TGCAGTGCTAGTCCCAGAGTTAGAACCTACGAGCAGTACTTC,CSASPRVRTYEQYF
NA,TRBD2,TRBJ2-5,TRBV7-2,TGTGCCAGCAGCTTAGCTAGAAGTTTAGCGGGGGCGTACCAAGAGACCCAGTACTTC,CASSLARSLAGAYQETQYF
NA,NA,TRBJ2-7,TRBV7-2,TGTGCCAGCAGCTTCGCGGGTCTCACCTACGAGCAGTACTTC,CASSFAGLTYEQYF
NA,NA,TRBJ2-3,TRBV20-1,TGCAGTGGAGGAAGGGACCGAATAACTAGAGATACGCAGTATTTT,CSGGRDRITRDTQYF
NA,TRBD2,TRBJ2-1,TRBV5-1,TGCGCCAGCAGCCACCCTCGGGGGACTAACAATGAGCAGTTCTTC,CASSHPRGTNNEQFF
NA,TRBD1,TRBJ1-5,TRBV7-8,TGTGCCAGCAGCCCCGGGACAGGGAACAATCAGCCCCAGCATTTT,CASSPGTGNNQPQHF
NA,NA,TRBJ2-7,TRBV28,TGTGCCAGCAGTTTATCTACAGCCTTGGGAGAGCAGTACTTC,CASSLSTALGEQYF
few,NA,TRBJ1-5,TRBV27,TGTGCCAGCAGTACGGACAGCAGCAATCAGCCCCAGCATTTT,CASSTDSSNQPQHF
few,NA,TRBJ2-1,TRBV27,TGTGCCAGCAGTTCCGCGGCTAAGCGGCGTTCTTACAATGAACAGTTCTTC,CASSSAAKRRSYNEQFF
NA,NA,TRBJ2-5,TRBV5-1,TGCGCCAGCACCCCCCAGGGGCCTGTGGAGACCCAGTACTTC,CASTPQGPVETQYF
medium-sized,NA,TRBJ1-2,TRBV19,TGTGCCAGTAGTATGCTGGACCCGAAGGGCGGCTACACCTTC,CASSMLDPKGGYTF
NA,TRBD1,TRBJ2-3,TRBV23-1,TGCGCCAGCAGTCGACGGACAGGGCCTACGCAGTATTTT,CASSRRTGPTQYF
NA,NA,TRBJ1-1,TRBV28,TGTGCCAGCAGTTCCGCCAGCATACAAAAAGCTTTCTTT,CASSSASIQKAFF